This T cell receptor beta chain was observed in a study of blood T cell repertoires in COVID-19. For the study at large: Material from acute and convalescent COVID-19 was sourced from the United States, Italy and Spain.

The V and J ends lost 8 bases and 6 bases, in that order; junction bases with no gene match: 10. This CDR3 has 14 residues. CDR1 is LNHDA, CDR2 SQIVND, per germline (reference sequence). Per the study methods: Amplifying reference gene primers gave estimates of nucleated cell counts. The method was immunoSEQ multiplex PCR; TCRdb's version includes in-frame clones alone and lacks a portion of them. The DNA gave D and trimming, while V, J and clone size come from that table. The table lists roughly 110,000 clones, about 80% of them singletons. The receptor comes from a woman aged 40 to 50 with acute or convalescent COVID-19. The sequencing input was peripheral blood. The genes are TRBV19 and TRBJ1-5; 7 nucleotides match TRBD1. For the CDR3, the DNA is TGTGCCAGTTATCGACAGGGTGGAGGTCAGCCCCAGCATTTT. It codes for CASYRQGGGQPQHF.